These 14 T cell receptor beta chains came from one sample sequenced in a study of blood T cell repertoires in COVID-19. Sequenced by immunoSEQ multiplex PCR; TCRdb stores in-frame clones only, minus some. The data show roughly 16,000 clones, with about 81% seen just once and roughly 8.1% held by the top ten. The sample taken for sequencing was peripheral blood. Source of these receptors: a man in his fifties or sixties with acute or convalescent COVID-19.

V is TRBV9 and J is TRBJ2-1; the D gene is possibly TRBD2 (6 bases). The V gene lost 1 base and the J gene lost 4 bases, with 12 bases spanning the gap. Germline lookup yields CDR1 SGDLS and CDR2 YYNGEE. This CDR3 has 15 residues. CDR3 amino acids: CASSVRDSPYNEQFF. CDR3 in DNA: TGTGCCAGCAGCGTAAGGGACTCCCCTTACAATGAGCAGTTCTTC.

This clone appeared a few times. This chain uses TRBV19 with TRBJ2-2; 8 nucleotides line up with TRBD2. Looked up from germline, CDR1 is LNHDA and CDR2 is SQIVND (reference sequence). The CDR3 extends over 14 amino acids. J lost 3 bases, V lost 11 bases, and 8 bases had no gene match. CDR3 nucleotide sequence: TGTGCCTCCCTGCGGGGGGCGGACACCGGGGAGCTGTTTTTT. Translating gives CASLRGADTGELFF. The whole variable domain, remainder taken from reference TRBV19 and TRBJ2-2, is DGGITQSPKYLFRKEGQNVTLSCEQNLNHDAMYWYRQDPGQGLRLIYYSQIVNDFQKGDIAEGYSVSREKKESFPLTVTSAQKNPTAFYLCASLRGADTGELFFGEGSRLTVL.

The chain joins TRBV2 to TRBJ1-1, with a tentative D call TRBD1 (5 bases). Trimming left V 8 bases short and J 6 bases short, with 16 bases between. Looked up from germline, CDR1 is SNHLY and CDR2 is FYNNEI. CDR3 size: 13 residues. CDR3 DNA: TGTGCCAGCGACTCAGCGGGGGGTTCTGAAGCTTTCTTT. Translated: CASDSAGGSEAFF.

The chain links TRBV11-1 to TRBJ1-1, with D possibly TRBD1 on 5 matching bases. Looked up from germline, CDR1 is SGHAT and CDR2 is FQDESV (reference sequence). The CDR3 has 13 amino acids. Trimming removed 3 bases at V and 3 bases at J, with 8 bases between. CDR3 nucleotide sequence: TGTGCCAGCAGCTTTTCGGGGGACACTGAAGCTTTCTTT. Translated, it gives CASSFSGDTEAFF.

CDR3 in amino acids: CASSPGTGRGYTF. The DNA for the CDR3 is TGTGCCAGCAGCCCTGGGACAGGTAGGGGCTACACCTTC. The J gene is TRBJ1-2, the V gene TRBV7-8, with 8 bases that match TRBD1. This CDR3 is 13 amino acids long. CDR1 and CDR2 (germline): SGHVS, FQNEAQ. V was clipped by 5 bases and J by 8 bases; unmatched bases: 7.

There are a few counts of this clone. V is TRBV5-1 and J is TRBJ2-1; 7 nucleotides line up with TRBD1. Germline values: CDR1 SGHRS, CDR2 YFSETQ. Trimming took 4 bases from V and 4 from J; bases not matched to a gene: 11. There are 16 residues in the CDR3. DNA for the CDR3: TGCGCCAGCAGCAATAGACAGGGAAGCGGATACAATGAGCAGTTCTTC. This sequence encodes CASSNRQGSGYNEQFF.

V usage is TRBV7-8 and J usage is TRBJ1-5; the match to TRBD1 covers 7 bases. The CDR3 runs to 15 residues. In germline, CDR1 is SGHVS, CDR2 FQNEAQ. V was clipped by 5 bases and J by 2 bases; unmatched bases: 6. This CDR3 is CASSRQGTGNQPQHF. For the CDR3, the DNA is TGTGCCAGCAGCCGACAGGGCACGGGCAATCAGCCCCAGCATTTT.

The chain employs TRBV27 and TRBJ1-3; 8 bases map to TRBD1. CDR3 length: 14 amino acids. Germline V gene data show CDR1 as MNHEY and CDR2 as SMNVEV (reference sequence). With V trimmed by 0 bases and J by 6 bases, 1 base remained unmatched. This chain's CDR3 is CASSLSQGANTIYF. DNA of the CDR3: TGTGCCAGCAGTTTATCGCAGGGGGCAAACACCATATATTTT.

CDR3 loop: CASTRQGSNEKLFF. The CDR3, as DNA: TGTGCCAGCACCCGACAGGGATCTAATGAAAAACTGTTTTTT. The V call is TRBV27, the J call TRBJ1-4, with 7 bases that match TRBD1. V was pared by 7 bases and J by 3 bases, with 5 bases of the junction left unmatched. Germline CDR1 reads MNHEY; CDR2 reads SMNVEV (reference sequence). This CDR3 region has 14 residues.

Comment on this clone: Other DNA sequences from this sample encode an identical CDR3 as well. The chain links TRBV7-9 to TRBJ1-1; tentatively, D is TRBD1 (5 bases). V was pared by 4 bases and J by 2 bases, with 8 bases between. Looked up from germline, CDR1 is SEHNR and CDR2 is FQNEAQ (reference sequence). The CDR3 sequence is 13 residues long. CDR3 region: CASSSQGNTEAFF. Written as DNA, the CDR3 is TGTGCCAGCAGCTCTCAGGGAAACACTGAAGCTTTCTTT.

V and J are TRBV21-1 and TRBJ1-1; the table's D call TRBD1 went unverified against the DNA. TRBV21-1 corresponds to a pseudogene. The CDR3 runs 17 residues. CDR3 in DNA: TGTGCCAGCAGCAAAGGATTGGGCCCAGGGTGCTGGACTGAAGCTTTCTTT. It specifies CASSKGLGPGCWTEAFF.

The V gene is TRBV5-8, the J gene TRBJ1-3, with D perhaps matching TRBD1 (5 bases). The CDR3 covers 16 residues. Germline V gene lookup returns CDR1 SGHTS and CDR2 YDEGEE. The V and J ends lost 0 bases and 0 bases respectively, with 10 bases between them. For the CDR3, the DNA is TGTGCCAGCAGCTTGGCAGGGCCAGGCTCTGGAAACACCATATATTTT. Its protein product is CASSLAGPGSGNTIYF.

V gene TRBV5-1 combines with J gene TRBJ1-2; 9 nucleotides line up with TRBD1. Germline CDR1 and CDR2: SGHRS and YFSETQ. V shed 1 base, J shed 5 bases, and the junction held 6 bases outside the gene matches. The length of the CDR3 is 15 residues. In DNA, the CDR3 is TGCGCCAGCAGCTTGCAACAGGGGGCCCTTTATGGCTACACCTTC. Amino acids: CASSLQQGALYGYTF.

The chain employs TRBV7-2 and TRBJ2-1, with D uncertain. The CDR3 spans 18 residues. The V end lost 1 base, the J end lost 2 bases, and 18 bases lay between the germline ends. Germline V lookup: CDR1 SGHTA, CDR2 FQGNSA. CDR3: CASSLGSSVYSAYNEQFF. The CDR3 nucleotides are TGTGCCAGCAGCTTAGGCTCTTCCGTTTACTCCGCCTACAATGAGCAGTTCTTC.